This record concerns one T cell receptor beta chain sequence. This sample was included in a study of blood T cell repertoires in COVID-19. The authors' processing: How many nucleated cells were present was estimated from reference gene primer amplification. The table came from immunoSEQ multiplex PCR; TCRdb's copy has only in-frame clones and leaves some out. The V and J calls and clone size are taken from that table; D and trimming were inferred from the DNA. In the table there are 31,000 or so clones, around 85% of which are singletons. CDR1 SGHDT and CDR2 YYEEEE come from the germline V gene. With V trimmed by 3 bases and J by 6 bases, 3 bases remained unmatched. This CDR3 region has 14 residues.

The gene calls are TRBV5-6 and TRBJ1-5; 10 bases are shared with TRBD1. This receptor was identified in a human donor in a cohort sampled during active COVID-19. Sequences were obtained from peripheral blood. This chain's CDR3 is CASSSGTGVQPQHF. CDR3 bases: TGTGCCAGCAGCTCTGGGACAGGGGTTCAGCCCCAGCATTTT.